This T cell receptor beta chain is from a study of early T cells in non-severe SARS-CoV-2 infection. Study in general: Bulk RNA taken from unsorted whole blood was sequenced, leaving chains unpaired.

Each cDNA molecule carried a unique molecular identifier. TCRdb passed the 5' RACE reads through MiXCR, listing each CDR3 protein once. The sample records more than 55,000 distinct CDR3 sequences, 12% being singletons. This CDR3 region has 13 residues. V was clipped by 5 bases and J by 8 bases; unmatched bases: 3. CDR1 is MNHEY and CDR2 is SVGAGI in the germline V gene. The J gene is TRBJ1-6, the V gene TRBV6-5; TRBD1 agrees at 7 bases. The sequenced sample consisted of whole blood. The source of this sequence is an adult who was a healthcare worker with PCR-confirmed SARS-CoV-2 infection or an uninfected control (not recorded which). The CDR3 protein is CASSDRVDSPLHF. In DNA, the CDR3 is TGTGCCAGCAGTGACAGGGTGGATTCACCCCTCCACTTT.